This T cell receptor (beta chain) appears in the sequencing data of a study of shared clonotypes between healthy human individuals. The study's findings and limits: Clonotype sharing among donors was thought likely to change with sequencing depth.

V lost 0 bases, J lost 6 bases, and 4 bases stayed unmatched. The CDR3 loop spans 15 amino acids. Germline V gene data show CDR1 as SGDLS and CDR2 as YYNGEE. Repertoires were generated with immunoSEQ multiplex PCR, while TCRdb's copy carries only in-frame clones and drops some. The table records roughly 1,500,000 clones, approximately 98% of them present only once. This clone came up once. Its antigen is undetermined. Splitting the CD4+ cells yielded a CD45RA+ naive subset and a CD45RA-negative memory subset. The receptor was derived from a man aged 25 to 40 in good health. The J gene is TRBJ2-2, the V gene TRBV9; 8 nucleotides match TRBD2. The sequencing input was naive CD4+ T cells sorted from blood. Noted subset: CD45RA+ positively selected. The CDR3 region has the DNA TGTGCCAGCAGCGTAGAAAACGGGAGGGCCGGGGAGCTGTTTTTT. Its translation: CASSVENGRAGELFF.